The clone carrying this T cell receptor beta chain is a singleton in its sample. Its antigen is unknown. The CDR3 totals 15 residues. CDR1 and CDR2 (germline): MDHEN, SYDVKM. The V end lost 7 bases, the J end lost 3 bases, and 13 bases lay between the germline ends. Primers used in a second PCR of about 7 to 11 cycles were a sample-barcoded 5' primer and a J-beta primer mix. Each CDR3 protein is one row after TCRdb ran MiXCR on the 5' RACE reads. This table holds about 1.4 million distinct CDR3 sequences, 59% found once. Caucasian individuals from Russia who were healthy and aged roughly 6 to 95 acted as donors. This record belongs to a study of blood T cells in healthy people across ages. General study findings and limits: Roughly linearly, TCR beta diversity per million T cells fell as age increased.

This clonotype was obtained from a young man in good health. The source material was blood. The chain couples TRBV28 to TRBJ2-6; D not certain. CDR3 sequence: CASTINNFGANVLTF. The CDR3 DNA follows: TGTGCCAGCACAATCAACAACTTTGGGGCCAACGTCCTGACTTTC.